This TCR beta chain came from a study of human T cells and chemical hapten exposure. This clonotype has a count of ten or more. Described time point: healthy volunteer bleed at 2 weeks. Researchers extracted total RNA from unfractionated whole blood. TCRdb used MiXCR to reprocess the RACE reads, holding one entry per CDR3 protein. Among 130,000 or so distinct CDR3 sequences, approximately 9% were seen once, and the ten largest hold around 2%. The sequencing input was whole blood. The receptor comes from a male donor in good health. Some clones in this sample may be carry-over from other donors' samples.

This CDR3 reads CASSFDWDQPQHF. For the CDR3, the DNA is TGTGCCAGCAGCTTCGACTGGGATCAGCCCCAGCATTTT. V is TRBV5-5 and J is TRBJ1-5; no definite D call. Germline V gene sequence: CDR1 SGHKS, CDR2 YYEKEE (reference sequence). The CDR3 covers 13 residues. Trimming took 2 bases from V and 5 from J, leaving 8 bases between them.